What follows describes a single T cell receptor beta chain. The antigen is not known. The data belong to a study of blood T cells in healthy people across ages. PCR was performed a second time for about 7 to 12 cycles using a sample-barcoded 5' primer and a J-beta primer mix. Using its own MiXCR run on the 5' RACE reads, TCRdb lists one record per CDR3 protein. Of around 990,000 distinct CDR3 sequences listed, 35% to 40% are singletons. CDR1 and CDR2 from the germline V gene are SNHLY and FYNNEI. Between the trimmed V and J ends, which lost 4 bases and 0 bases, there was a span of 23 bases. This CDR3 is 19 amino acids long. Whole-study results and caveats: Estimated diversity across one million T cells was deemed an underestimate. Using unsorted PBMCs precluded a conclusive naive versus antigen-experienced comparison.

This chain links TRBV2 with TRBJ2-3; D is unclear. Sequences were obtained from blood. The clonotype comes from a man between 18 and 35 years old in good health. The CDR3 spells CASSGNDRDFYPSTDTQYF. The CDR3 bases are TGTGCCAGCAGTGGAAACGACCGAGATTTCTACCCTAGCACAGATACGCAGTATTTT.